These 2 T cell receptor beta chains were all obtained from the same sample, sequenced in a study of control samples from healthy donors and cancer patients. TCRdb's copy holds only in-frame clones and misses some; the assay was immunoSEQ multiplex PCR. Of about 120,000 clones in the sample, 85% to 90% were seen once. Material for sequencing was blood. Receptor source: a young man in good health.

The rearrangement uses TRBV18 and TRBJ1-5; possibly TRBD1 for D (5 bases). Trimming shortened V by 4 bases and J by 2 bases, and 12 bases separated the two germline ends. Germline V gene data show CDR1 as KGHSH and CDR2 as LQKENI. This CDR3 has 15 amino acids. This CDR3 reads CASSRQGWGNQPQHF. The DNA of the CDR3 is TGTGCCAGCTCACGGCAGGGATGGGGCAATCAGCCCCAGCATTTT. Looking up the rest from reference TRBV18 and TRBJ1-5 gives the full variable domain: NAGVMQNPRHLVRRRGQEARLRCSPMKGHSHVYWYRQLPEEGLKFMVYLQKENIIDESGMPKERFSAEFPKEGPSILRIQQVVRGDSAAYFCASSRQGWGNQPQHFGDGTRLSIL.

This clone was counted only a few times. The chain couples TRBV27 to TRBJ2-1, with 12 positions matching TRBD2. V lost 7 bases to trimming and J lost 9 bases; unmatched junction nucleotides: 10. Germline CDR1 is MNHEY and CDR2 is SMNVEV (reference sequence). This CDR3 has 15 residues. The CDR3 region has the DNA TGTGCCAGCACCCTAGCGGGGGGGCTGAGGGGTGAGCAGTTCTTC. Translation: CASTLAGGLRGEQFF.